A selection of T cell receptor beta chains follows, all from one sample in a study of identical twins. TCRdb reprocessed the 5' RACE reads with MiXCR, giving one entry per CDR3 protein. Of 690,000 or so distinct CDR3 sequences listed, 8% to 9% were seen once; the top ten hold 0.75% to 1%. The sample also formed part of further work on yellow fever vaccine responses in identical twins.

Sequencing was carried out using PBMCs. These receptors were taken from a woman younger than 30 in good health. Both conserved end residues are part of each CDR3. D genes are given only for firm matches. Size tells how often a clone was seen (once, few, many) or the class of an expanded clone, and some rows leave it out.

d_call cdr3_length j_call clone_size v_call cdr3_aa cdr3_nt
NA 13 TRBJ2-7 many TRBV4-1 CASSRETVYEQYF TGCGCCAGCAGCCGAGAGACAGTCTACGAGCAGTACTTC
NA 15 TRBJ2-1 few TRBV5-6 CASRSGQYIQSEQFF TGTGCCAGCAGGTCCGGACAGTACATACAAAGTGAGCAGTTCTTC
NA 14 TRBJ2-3 many TRBV4-3 CASSQDIGADTQYF TGCGCCAGCAGCCAAGATATAGGGGCAGATACGCAGTATTTT
NA 13 TRBJ2-1 many TRBV11-3 CASSFRNGNEQFF TGTGCCAGCAGCTTCCGGAATGGAAATGAGCAGTTCTTC
TRBD2 17 TRBJ2-1 few TRBV7-8 CASSLVFGTSGWDEQFF TGTGCCAGCAGCTTAGTGTTCGGGACTAGCGGGTGGGATGAGCAGTTCTTC
TRBD2 16 TRBJ2-1 few TRBV4-2 CASSPSGGGFYNEQFF TGTGCCAGCAGCCCTAGCGGGGGTGGGTTCTACAATGAGCAGTTCTTC
NA 12 TRBJ2-5 few TRBV20-1 CSASIEGETQYF TGCAGTGCTAGTATCGAGGGAGAGACCCAGTACTTC
NA 12 TRBJ2-7 NA TRBV20-1 CSAPDFSYEQYF TGCAGTGCCCCCGATTTCTCCTACGAGCAGTACTTC
NA 14 TRBJ2-3 few TRBV20-1 CSARRAGAGDTQYF TGCAGTGCTAGACGCGCGGGGGCGGGAGATACGCAGTATTTT
NA 12 TRBJ1-1 NA TRBV6-5 CASSRQFGEAFF TGTGCCAGCAGTAGACAGTTTGGTGAAGCTTTCTTT
NA 13 TRBJ2-6 few TRBV7-9 CASTLTGANVLTF TGTGCCAGCACCCTGACTGGGGCCAACGTCCTGACTTTC
NA 13 TRBJ2-1 NA TRBV12-3/TRBV12-4 CASTSGRGGEQFF TGTGCCAGCACCTCTGGTCGGGGCGGGGAGCAGTTCTTC
NA 14 TRBJ2-2 NA TRBV7-2 CASRDSPNTGELFF TGTGCCAGCAGAGACAGCCCGAACACCGGGGAGCTGTTTTTT
TRBD1 14 TRBJ1-6 NA TRBV4-1 CASSYDRADSPLHF TGCGCCAGCAGTTATGACAGGGCCGATTCACCCCTCCACTTT
NA 12 TRBJ2-1 NA TRBV11-2 CASSLVVHEQFF TGTGCCAGCAGCTTAGTCGTCCATGAGCAGTTCTTC
NA 14 TRBJ2-3 NA TRBV29-1 CSGEDLTSTDTQYF TGCAGCGGCGAAGACCTAACTAGCACAGATACGCAGTATTTT
TRBD2 17 TRBJ2-3 many TRBV12-3/TRBV12-4 CASSWTLAGSSTDTQYF TGTGCCAGCAGTTGGACGCTAGCGGGATCTTCCACAGATACGCAGTATTTT
TRBD1 16 TRBJ1-4 many TRBV4-2 CASSQVGTATNEKLFF TGTGCCAGCAGCCAAGTCGGGACAGCAACTAATGAAAAACTGTTTTTT
NA 14 TRBJ1-1 NA TRBV5-1 CASSLSGRGTEAFF TGCGCCAGCAGCTTGTCGGGCAGGGGCACTGAAGCTTTCTTT
NA 13 TRBJ1-1 many TRBV12-3/TRBV12-4 CASSFNGNTEAFF TGTGCCAGCAGTTTTAACGGGAACACTGAAGCTTTCTTT
NA 15 TRBJ2-3 NA TRBV10-2 CASTEPADSTDTQYF TGCGCCAGCACCGAGCCAGCAGATAGCACAGATACGCAGTATTTT
NA 16 TRBJ1-2 many TRBV7-2 CASSPPGRGTFYGYTF TGTGCCAGCAGCCCACCGGGACGGGGAACCTTTTATGGCTACACCTTC
TRBD2 15 TRBJ2-7 many TRBV12-3/TRBV12-4 CASTIGTSGSYEQYF TGTGCCAGCACCATAGGGACTAGCGGGAGCTACGAGCAGTACTTC
TRBD1 16 TRBJ2-7 many TRBV12-3/TRBV12-4 CASSSSSRDSSYEQYF TGTGCCAGCAGTTCAAGTTCCCGGGACAGCTCCTACGAGCAGTACTTC
NA 15 TRBJ2-7 few TRBV11-2 CASSPRSRGGYEQYF TGTGCCAGCAGCCCCAGATCCCGGGGCGGGTACGAGCAGTACTTC
TRBD1 15 TRBJ1-2 few TRBV6-1 CASSRYRQGGYGYTF TGTGCCAGCAGCCGGTACCGACAGGGGGGCTATGGCTACACCTTC